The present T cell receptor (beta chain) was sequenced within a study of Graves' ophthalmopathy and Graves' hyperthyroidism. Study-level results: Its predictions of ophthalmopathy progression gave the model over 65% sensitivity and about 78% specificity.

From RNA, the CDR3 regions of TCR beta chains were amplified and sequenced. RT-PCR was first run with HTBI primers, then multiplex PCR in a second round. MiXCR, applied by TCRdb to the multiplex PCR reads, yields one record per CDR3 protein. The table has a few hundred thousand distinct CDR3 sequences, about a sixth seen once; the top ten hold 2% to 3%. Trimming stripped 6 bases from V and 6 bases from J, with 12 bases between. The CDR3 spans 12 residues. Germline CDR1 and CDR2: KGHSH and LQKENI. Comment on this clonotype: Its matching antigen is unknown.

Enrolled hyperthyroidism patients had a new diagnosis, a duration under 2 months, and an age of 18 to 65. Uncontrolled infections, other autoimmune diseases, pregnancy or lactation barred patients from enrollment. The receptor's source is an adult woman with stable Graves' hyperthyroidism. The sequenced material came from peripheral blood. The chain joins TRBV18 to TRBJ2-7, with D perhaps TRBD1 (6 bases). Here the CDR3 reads CASSTTGFEQYF. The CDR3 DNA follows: TGTGCCAGCTCTACGACAGGATTCGAGCAGTACTTC.